The entry that follows covers one T cell receptor beta chain sequence. The antigen is unknown. Per the germline V gene, CDR1 is MNHEY and CDR2 is SMNVEV (reference sequence). The CDR3 covers 15 residues. The data are from a study of monozygotic twins with inflammatory bowel disease. TCRdb re-analyzed the 5' RACE reads; it lists each CDR3 protein once, without DNA. This sample's clone table lists about 440,000 distinct CDR3 sequences. Study results and limitations: Possibly because of limited power, concordant and discordant twins showed no difference in repertoire similarity. IBD patients exhibited fewer clonotypes shared with other individuals than healthy twins, particularly with disease activity.

This receptor was obtained from a human donor with ulcerative colitis or Crohn's disease, or a healthy co-twin of an affected twin (not recorded which). Specimen: blood. The genes are TRBV27 and TRBJ2-6; TCRdb outputs TRBD1, but without DNA this stays unchecked. This CDR3 reads CASRSAGAGANVLTF.